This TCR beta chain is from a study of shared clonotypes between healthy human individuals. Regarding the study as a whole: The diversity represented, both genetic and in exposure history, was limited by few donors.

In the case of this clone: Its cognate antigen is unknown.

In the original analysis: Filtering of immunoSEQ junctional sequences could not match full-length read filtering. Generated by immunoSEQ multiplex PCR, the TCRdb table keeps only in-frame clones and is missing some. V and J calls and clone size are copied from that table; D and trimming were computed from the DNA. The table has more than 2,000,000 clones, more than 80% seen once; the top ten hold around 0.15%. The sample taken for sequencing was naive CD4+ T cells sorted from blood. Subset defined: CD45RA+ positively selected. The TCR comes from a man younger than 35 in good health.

CDR3 amino acids: CASSGTTGILYEQYF. As DNA, the CDR3 is TGTGCCAGCAGCGGGACGACAGGGATCCTATACGAGCAGTACTTC. The chain uses TRBV5-6 and TRBJ2-7, with TRBD1 identical over 7 bases. The V gene's germline CDR1 is SGHDT and CDR2 YYEEEE. This CDR3 has 15 amino acids. Trimming removed 4 bases from V and 4 bases from J; junction bases left unmatched: 11.